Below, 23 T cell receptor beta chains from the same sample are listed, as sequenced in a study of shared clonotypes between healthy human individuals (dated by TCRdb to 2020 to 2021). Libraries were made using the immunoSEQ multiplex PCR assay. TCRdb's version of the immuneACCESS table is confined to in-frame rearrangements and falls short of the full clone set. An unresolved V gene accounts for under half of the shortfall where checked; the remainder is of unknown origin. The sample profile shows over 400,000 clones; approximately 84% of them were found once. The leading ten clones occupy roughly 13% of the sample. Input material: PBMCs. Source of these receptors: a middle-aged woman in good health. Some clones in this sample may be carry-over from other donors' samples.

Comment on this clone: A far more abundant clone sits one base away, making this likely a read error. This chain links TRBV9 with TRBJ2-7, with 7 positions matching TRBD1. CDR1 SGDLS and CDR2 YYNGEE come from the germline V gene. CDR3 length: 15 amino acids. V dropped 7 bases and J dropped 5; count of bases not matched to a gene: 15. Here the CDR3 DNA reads TGTGCCAGCGGCGCCGCAGGGGGTTCTTCGAACGAGCAGTACTTC. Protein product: CASGAAGGSSNEQYF.

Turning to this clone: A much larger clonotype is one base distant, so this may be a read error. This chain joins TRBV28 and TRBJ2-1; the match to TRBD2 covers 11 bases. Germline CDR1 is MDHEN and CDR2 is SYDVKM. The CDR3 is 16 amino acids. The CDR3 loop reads CASSVAGLADYSEQFF. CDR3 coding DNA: TGTGCCAGCAGTGTTGCGGGACTAGCGGACTACAGTGAGCAGTTCTTC.

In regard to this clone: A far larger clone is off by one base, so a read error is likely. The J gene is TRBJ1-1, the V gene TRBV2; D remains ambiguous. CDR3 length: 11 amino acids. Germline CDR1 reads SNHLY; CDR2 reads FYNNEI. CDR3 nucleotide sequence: TGTGCCAGCAGGGGTACTACTGGAGCTTTCTTT. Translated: CASRGTTGAFF.

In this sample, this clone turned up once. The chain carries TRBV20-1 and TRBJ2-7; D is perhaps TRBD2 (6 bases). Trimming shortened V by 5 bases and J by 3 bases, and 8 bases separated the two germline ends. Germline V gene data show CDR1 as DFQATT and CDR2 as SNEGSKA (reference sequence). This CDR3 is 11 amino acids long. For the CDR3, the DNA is TGCAGTGCTGCGGACTACTACGAGCAGTACTTC. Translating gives CSAADYYEQYF.

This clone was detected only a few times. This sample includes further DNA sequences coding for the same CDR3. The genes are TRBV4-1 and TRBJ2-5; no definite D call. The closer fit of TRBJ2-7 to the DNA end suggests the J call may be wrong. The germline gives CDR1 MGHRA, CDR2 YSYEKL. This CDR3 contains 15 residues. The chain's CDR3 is CASSQVQLTNYEQYF. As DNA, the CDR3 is TGCGCCAGCAGCCAAGTCCAACTAACCAACTACGAGCAGTACTTC.

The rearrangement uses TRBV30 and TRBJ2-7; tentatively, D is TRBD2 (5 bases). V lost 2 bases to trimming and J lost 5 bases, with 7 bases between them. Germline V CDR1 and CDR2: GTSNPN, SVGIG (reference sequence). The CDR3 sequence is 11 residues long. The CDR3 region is CAWSPGNEQYF. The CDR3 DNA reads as TGTGCCTGGAGTCCCGGGAACGAGCAGTACTTC.

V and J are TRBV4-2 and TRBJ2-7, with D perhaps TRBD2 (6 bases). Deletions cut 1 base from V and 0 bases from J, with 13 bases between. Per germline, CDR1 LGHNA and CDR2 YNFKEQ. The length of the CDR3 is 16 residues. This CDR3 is CASSQVPGLSSYEQYF. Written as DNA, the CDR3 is TGTGCCAGCAGCCAAGTCCCGGGACTGAGCTCCTACGAGCAGTACTTC.

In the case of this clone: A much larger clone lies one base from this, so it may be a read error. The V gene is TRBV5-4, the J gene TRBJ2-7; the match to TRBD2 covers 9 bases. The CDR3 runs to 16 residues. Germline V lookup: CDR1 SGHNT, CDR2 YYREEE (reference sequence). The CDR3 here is CANSSAIAGARAEQYF. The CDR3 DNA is TGTGCCAACAGCTCAGCAATAGCGGGAGCAAGGGCGGAGCAGTACTTC.

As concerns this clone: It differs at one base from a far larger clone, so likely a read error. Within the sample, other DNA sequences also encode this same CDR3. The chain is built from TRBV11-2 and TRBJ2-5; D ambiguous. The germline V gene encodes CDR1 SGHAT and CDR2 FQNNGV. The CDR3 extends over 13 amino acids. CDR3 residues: CASSLDLGETQYF. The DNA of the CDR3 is TGTGCAAGCAGCTTAGATCTGGGTGAGACCCAGTACTTC.

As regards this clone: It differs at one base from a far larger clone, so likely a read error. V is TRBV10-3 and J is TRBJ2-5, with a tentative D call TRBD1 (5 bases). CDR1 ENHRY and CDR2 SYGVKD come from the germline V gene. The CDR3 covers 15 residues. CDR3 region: CAVSEGANTQETQYF. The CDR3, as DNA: TGTGCCGTCAGTGAAGGGGCGAACACTCAAGAGACCCAGTACTTC.

The CDR3 here is CASSFLNSQETQYF. DNA for the CDR3: TGCGCCAGCAGCTTTCTCAACAGCCAAGAGACCCAGTACTTC. The chain combines TRBV5-1 with TRBJ2-5, with no clear D. Germline loops: CDR1 SGHRS, CDR2 YFSETQ. This CDR3 spans 14 amino acids. Trimming removed 2 bases at V and 1 base at J, with 9 bases between. The variable domain in full, with the rest retrieved from reference TRBV5-1 and TRBJ2-5, is KAGVTQTPRYLIKTRGQQVTLSCSPISGHRSVSWYQQTPGQGLQFLFEYFSETQRNKGNFPGRFSGRQFSNSRSEMNVSTLELGDSALYLCASSFLNSQETQYFGPGTRLLVL.

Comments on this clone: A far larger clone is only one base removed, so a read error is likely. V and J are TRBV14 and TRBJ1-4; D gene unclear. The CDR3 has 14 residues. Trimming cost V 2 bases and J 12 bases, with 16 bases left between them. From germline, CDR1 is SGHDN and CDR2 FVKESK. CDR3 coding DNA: TGTGCCAGCAGCCAATTAGTGTCGGTGAGGGAACTGTTTTTT. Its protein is CASSQLVSVRELFF.

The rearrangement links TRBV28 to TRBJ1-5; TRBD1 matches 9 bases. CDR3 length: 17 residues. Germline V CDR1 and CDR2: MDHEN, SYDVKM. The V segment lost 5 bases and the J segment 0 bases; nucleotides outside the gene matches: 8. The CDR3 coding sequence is TGTGCCAGCAGTCTGGGACAGGGTCTTTATAGCAATCAGCCCCAGCATTTT. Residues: CASSLGQGLYSNQPQHF.

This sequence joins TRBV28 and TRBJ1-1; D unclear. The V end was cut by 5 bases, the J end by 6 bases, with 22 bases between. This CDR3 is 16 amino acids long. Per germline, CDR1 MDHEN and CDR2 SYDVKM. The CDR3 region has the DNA TGTGCCAGCAGTCTAATAACGGGCCGCCGTAGACCTGAAGCTTTCTTT. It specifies CASSLITGRRRPEAFF.

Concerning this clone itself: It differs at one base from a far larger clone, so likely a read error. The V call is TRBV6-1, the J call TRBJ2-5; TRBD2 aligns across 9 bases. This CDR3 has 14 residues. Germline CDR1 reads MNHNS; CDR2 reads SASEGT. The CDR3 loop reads CVSRSRTSEETQYF. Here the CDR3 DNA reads TGTGTCAGCAGAAGTCGGACTAGCGAAGAGACCCAGTACTTC.

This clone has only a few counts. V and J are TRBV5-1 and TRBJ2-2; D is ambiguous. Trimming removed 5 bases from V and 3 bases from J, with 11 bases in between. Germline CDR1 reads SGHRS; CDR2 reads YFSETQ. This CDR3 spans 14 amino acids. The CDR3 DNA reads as TGCGCCAGCAGTCGGAGTTTAGACACCGGGGAGCTGTTTTTT. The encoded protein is CASSRSLDTGELFF.

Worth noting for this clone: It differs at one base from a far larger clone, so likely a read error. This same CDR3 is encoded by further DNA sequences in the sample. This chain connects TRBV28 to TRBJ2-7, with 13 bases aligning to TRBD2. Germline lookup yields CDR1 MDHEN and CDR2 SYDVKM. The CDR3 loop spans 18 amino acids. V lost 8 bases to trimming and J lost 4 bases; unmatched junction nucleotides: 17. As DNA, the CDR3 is TGTGCCAGCTCAAGGACTAGCGGGAGAGGGGGCCCACTTTACGAGCAGTACTTC. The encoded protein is CASSRTSGRGGPLYEQYF.

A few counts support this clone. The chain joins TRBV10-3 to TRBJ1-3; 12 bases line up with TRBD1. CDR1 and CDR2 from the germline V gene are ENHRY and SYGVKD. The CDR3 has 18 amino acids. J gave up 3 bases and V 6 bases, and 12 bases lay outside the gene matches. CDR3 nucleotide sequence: TGTGCCATCAGCGCCGGGACGGGACAGGGGGCGGGTGGAAACACCATATATTTT. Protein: CAISAGTGQGAGGNTIYF.

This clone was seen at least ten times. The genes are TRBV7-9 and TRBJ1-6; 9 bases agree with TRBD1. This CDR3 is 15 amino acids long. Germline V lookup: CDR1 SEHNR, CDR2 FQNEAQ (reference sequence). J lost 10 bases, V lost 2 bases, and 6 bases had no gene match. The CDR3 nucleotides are TGTGCCAGCAGCTTACCGGGACAGGGAGAATCACCCCTCCACTTT. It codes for CASSLPGQGESPLHF.

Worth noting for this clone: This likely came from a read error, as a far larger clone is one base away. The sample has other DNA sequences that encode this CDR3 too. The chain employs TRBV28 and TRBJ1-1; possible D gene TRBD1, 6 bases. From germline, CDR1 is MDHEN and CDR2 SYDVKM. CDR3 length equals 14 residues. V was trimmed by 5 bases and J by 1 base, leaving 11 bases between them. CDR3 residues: CASSAGTSNTEAFF. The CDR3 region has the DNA TGTGCCAGCAGTGCTGGGACATCGAACACTGAAGCTTTCTTT.

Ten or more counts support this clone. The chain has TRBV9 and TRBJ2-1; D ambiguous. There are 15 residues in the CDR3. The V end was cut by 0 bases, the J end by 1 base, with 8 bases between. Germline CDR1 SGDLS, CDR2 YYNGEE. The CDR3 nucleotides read TGTGCCAGCAGCGTAGATGGCCAATCCTACAATGAGCAGTTCTTC. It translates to CASSVDGQSYNEQFF.

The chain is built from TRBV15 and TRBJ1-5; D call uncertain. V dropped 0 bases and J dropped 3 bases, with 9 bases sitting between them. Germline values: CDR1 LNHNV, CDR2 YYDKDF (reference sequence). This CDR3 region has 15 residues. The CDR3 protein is CATSRDSGTNQPQHF. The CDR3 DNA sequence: TGTGCCACCAGCAGAGATTCGGGCACCAATCAGCCCCAGCATTTT.

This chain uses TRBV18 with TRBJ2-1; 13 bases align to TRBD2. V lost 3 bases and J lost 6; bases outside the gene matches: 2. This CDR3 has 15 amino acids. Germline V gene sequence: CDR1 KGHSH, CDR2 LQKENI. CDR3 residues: CASSPTSGRANEQFF. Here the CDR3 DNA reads TGTGCCAGCTCACCTACTAGCGGGAGGGCCAATGAGCAGTTCTTC.